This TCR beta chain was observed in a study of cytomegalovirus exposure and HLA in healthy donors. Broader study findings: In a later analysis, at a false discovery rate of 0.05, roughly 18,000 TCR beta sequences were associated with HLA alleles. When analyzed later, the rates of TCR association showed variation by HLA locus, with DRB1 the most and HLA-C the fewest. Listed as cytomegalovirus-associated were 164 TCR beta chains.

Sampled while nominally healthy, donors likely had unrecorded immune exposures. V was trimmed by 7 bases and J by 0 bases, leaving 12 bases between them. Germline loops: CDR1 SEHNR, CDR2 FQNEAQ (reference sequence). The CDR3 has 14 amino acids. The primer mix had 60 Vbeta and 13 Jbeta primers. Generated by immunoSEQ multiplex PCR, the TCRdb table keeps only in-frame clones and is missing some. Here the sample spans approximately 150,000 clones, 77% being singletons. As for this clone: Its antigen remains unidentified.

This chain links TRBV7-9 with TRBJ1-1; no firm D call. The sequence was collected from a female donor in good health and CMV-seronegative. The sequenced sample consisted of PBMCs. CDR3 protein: CASTTDTVNTEAFF. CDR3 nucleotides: TGTGCCAGCACCACCGACACCGTGAACACTGAAGCTTTCTTT.